This T cell receptor beta chain was documented in a study of CD8 T cells in Susac syndrome. cDNA came from approximately 0.5 to 1 ug RNA primed by random hexamers. MiXCR, applied by TCRdb to the immunoSEQ multiplex PCR reads, yields one record per CDR3 protein. The sample contains 120,000 to 150,000 distinct CDR3 sequences, approximately 93% of which appear only once. This CDR3 spans 14 amino acids. Trimming cost V 4 bases and J 5 bases, with 14 bases left between them. Germline CDR1 reads MNHNY; CDR2 reads SVGAGI (reference sequence). The chain is built from TRBV6-6 and TRBJ2-5; the D gene is possibly TRBD1 (5 bases). Input material: CD4+ T cells from PBMCs. The sequence came from a human donor in good health. The CDR3 DNA reads TGTGCCAGCAGTTTTCAGGGCACCTTCGAGACCCAGTACTTC. Protein sequence: CASSFQGTFETQYF.